This TCR beta chain originates from a study of T cell responses to AZD1222 COVID-19 vaccine. Study-wide findings and caveats: Baseline serology detected seropositivity in only five to seven AZD1222 recipients. Spike regions recognized by vaccine-associated CD4 TCRs spanned the protein, led by 160-218 and 743-854. Reportedly, nearly half the spike-specific TCRs target unmutated variant regions.

Germline loops: CDR1 LGHDT, CDR2 YNNKEL (reference sequence). This CDR3 is 15 amino acids long. J gave up 3 bases and V 4 bases, and 5 bases lay outside the gene matches. As regards this clone: Antigen specificity is unknown.

Repertoires were generated with immunoSEQ multiplex PCR, while TCRdb's copy carries only in-frame clones and drops some. The table includes roughly 83,000 clones, about 82% detected once. This clonotype was sampled from an adult in good health. The chain has TRBV3-1 (or the pseudogene TRBV3-2) and TRBJ2-3, with 9 positions matching TRBD2. This specimen consisted of peripheral blood, obtained on day 0 of AZD1222 vaccination. CDR3 DNA: TGTGCCAGCAGCCGAAGGCGGGGGGGGACAGATACGCAGTATTTT. Protein: CASSRRRGGTDTQYF.